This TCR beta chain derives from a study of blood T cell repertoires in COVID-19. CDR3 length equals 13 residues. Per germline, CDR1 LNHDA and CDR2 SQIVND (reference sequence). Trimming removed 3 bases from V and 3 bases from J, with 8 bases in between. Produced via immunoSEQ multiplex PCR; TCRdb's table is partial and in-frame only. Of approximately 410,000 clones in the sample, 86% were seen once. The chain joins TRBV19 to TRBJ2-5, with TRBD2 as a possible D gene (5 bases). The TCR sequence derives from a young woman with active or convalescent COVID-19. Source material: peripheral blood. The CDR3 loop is CASSIVGKETQYF. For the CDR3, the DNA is TGTGCCAGTAGTATCGTCGGGAAAGAGACCCAGTACTTC.